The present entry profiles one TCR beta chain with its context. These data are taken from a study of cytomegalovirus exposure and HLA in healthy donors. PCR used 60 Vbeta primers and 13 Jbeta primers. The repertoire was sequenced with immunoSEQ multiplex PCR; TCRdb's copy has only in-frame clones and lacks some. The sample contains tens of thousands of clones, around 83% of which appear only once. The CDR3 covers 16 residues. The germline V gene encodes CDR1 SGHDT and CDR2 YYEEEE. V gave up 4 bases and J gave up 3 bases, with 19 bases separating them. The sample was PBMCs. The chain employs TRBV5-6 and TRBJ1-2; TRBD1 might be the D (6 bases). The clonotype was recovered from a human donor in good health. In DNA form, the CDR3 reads TGTGCCAGCAGCCCGGATGGTCAGGGGCCTTACTATGGCTACACCTTC. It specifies CASSPDGQGPYYGYTF.